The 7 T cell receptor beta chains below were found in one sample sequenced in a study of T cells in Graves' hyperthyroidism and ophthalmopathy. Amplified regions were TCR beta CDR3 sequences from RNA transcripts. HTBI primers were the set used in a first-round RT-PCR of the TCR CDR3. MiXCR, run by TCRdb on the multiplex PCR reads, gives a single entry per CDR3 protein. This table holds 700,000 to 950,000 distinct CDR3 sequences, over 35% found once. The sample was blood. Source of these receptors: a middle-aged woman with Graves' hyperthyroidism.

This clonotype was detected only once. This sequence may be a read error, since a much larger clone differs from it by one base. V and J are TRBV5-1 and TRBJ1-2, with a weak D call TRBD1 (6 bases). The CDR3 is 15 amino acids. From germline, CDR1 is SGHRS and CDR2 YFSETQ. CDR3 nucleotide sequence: TGCGCCAGCAGCCCGGGGGACACCGCTAACTATGGCCACACCTTC. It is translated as CASSPGDTANYGHTF.

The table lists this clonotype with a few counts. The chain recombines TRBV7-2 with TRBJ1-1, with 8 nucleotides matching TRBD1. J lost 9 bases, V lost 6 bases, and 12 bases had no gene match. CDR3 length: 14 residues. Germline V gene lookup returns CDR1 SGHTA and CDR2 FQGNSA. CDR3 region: CASSVGSGTGQAFF. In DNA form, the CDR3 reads TGTGCCAGCAGTGTTGGGTCCGGGACAGGCCAAGCTTTCTTT.

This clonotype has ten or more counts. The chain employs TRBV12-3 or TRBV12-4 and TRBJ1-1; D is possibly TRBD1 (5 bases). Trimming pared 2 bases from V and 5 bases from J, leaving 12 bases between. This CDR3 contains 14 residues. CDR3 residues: CASSLPGGVTEAFF. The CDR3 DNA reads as TGTGCCAGCAGTTTACCCGGAGGGGTGACTGAAGCTTTCTTT.

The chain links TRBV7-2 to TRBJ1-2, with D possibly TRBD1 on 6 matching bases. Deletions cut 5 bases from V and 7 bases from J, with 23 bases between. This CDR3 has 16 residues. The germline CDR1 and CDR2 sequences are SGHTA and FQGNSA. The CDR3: CASSATRNRAGGGYTF. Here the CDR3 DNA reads TGTGCCAGCAGCGCTACCCGAAACAGGGCCGGGGGTGGCTACACCTTC.

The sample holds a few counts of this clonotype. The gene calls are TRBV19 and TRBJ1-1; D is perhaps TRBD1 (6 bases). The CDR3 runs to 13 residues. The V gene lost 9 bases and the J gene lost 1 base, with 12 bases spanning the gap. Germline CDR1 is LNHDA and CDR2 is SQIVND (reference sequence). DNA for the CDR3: TGTGCCAGCAGGGGTATAACGAACACTGAAGCTTTCTTT. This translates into CASRGITNTEAFF.

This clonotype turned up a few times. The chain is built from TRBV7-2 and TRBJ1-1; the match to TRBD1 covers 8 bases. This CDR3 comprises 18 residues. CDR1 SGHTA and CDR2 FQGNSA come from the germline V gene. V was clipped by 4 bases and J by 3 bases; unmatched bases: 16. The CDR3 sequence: CASSSAGGGLLGHTEAFF. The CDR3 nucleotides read TGTGCCAGCAGCTCAGCAGGGGGCGGGCTTTTAGGCCACACTGAAGCTTTCTTT.

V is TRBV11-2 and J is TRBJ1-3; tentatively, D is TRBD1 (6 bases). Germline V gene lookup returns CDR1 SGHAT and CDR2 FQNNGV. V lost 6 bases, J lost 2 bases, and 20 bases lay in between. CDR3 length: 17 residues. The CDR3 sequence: CASSFSTGSRAGNTIYF. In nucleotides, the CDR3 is TGTGCCAGCAGTTTTTCTACAGGGTCACGGGCTGGAAACACCATATATTTT.